The 23 T cell receptor beta chains reported below all come from one sample, sequenced in a study of shared clonotypes between healthy human individuals. The data were produced by immunoSEQ multiplex PCR, yet TCRdb's version contains in-frame clones alone and is incomplete. The table has millions of clones, approximately 92% seen once. Sequencing was done on a sample of naive CD4+ T cells sorted from blood. Subset noted: CD45RA+ positively selected. Receptors were obtained from a man younger than 30 in good health.

V and J are TRBV5-1 and TRBJ2-3, with TRBD1 identical over 8 bases. This CDR3 is built from 16 residues. Germline V gene lookup returns CDR1 SGHRS and CDR2 YFSETQ. V lost 3 bases to trimming and J lost 2 bases; unmatched junction nucleotides: 8. CDR3 amino acids: CASSSPGQEVTDTQYF. CDR3 in DNA: TGCGCCAGCAGCTCCCCGGGACAGGAGGTCACAGATACGCAGTATTTT.

The chain combines TRBV6-5 with TRBJ2-3; D unresolved. Germline CDR1 is MNHEY and CDR2 is SVGAGI. Trimming stripped 10 bases from V and 1 base from J, with 6 bases between. The CDR3 covers 11 residues. The CDR3 reads CATRRTDTQYF. CDR3 coding DNA: TGTGCCACTAGACGCACAGATACGCAGTATTTT.

The rearrangement uses TRBV5-4 and TRBJ2-7; a possible D gene is TRBD2 (7 bases). V was shortened by 7 bases and J by 3 bases, with 20 bases between the two germline ends. This CDR3 is built from 15 residues. CDR1 is SGHNT, CDR2 YYREEE, per germline (reference sequence). The CDR3 here is CASSLSGGRLYEQYF. CDR3 DNA: TGTGCCAGCTCCCTATCGGGGGGCAGGCTCTACGAGCAGTACTTC.

Points on this clone: Other nucleotide sequences from this sample produce the same CDR3. This chain joins TRBV5-6 and TRBJ2-5; TRBD2 matches at 14 bases. Looked up from germline, CDR1 is SGHDT and CDR2 is YYEEEE. The CDR3 has 16 amino acids. V dropped 2 bases and J dropped 1; count of bases not matched to a gene: 1. Here the CDR3 reads CASSLGLAGGQETQYF. The CDR3 coding sequence is TGTGCCAGCAGCTTAGGACTAGCGGGAGGCCAAGAGACCCAGTACTTC.

V gene TRBV2 combines with J gene TRBJ2-3; D is tentatively TRBD1 or TRBD2 (5 bases each). V lost 6 bases and J lost 4, with 14 bases in between. Germline V lookup: CDR1 SNHLY, CDR2 FYNNEI. The CDR3 spans 14 residues. Here the CDR3 DNA reads TGTGCCAGCAGATCGGGACCCGAGGCAGATACGCAGTATTTT. Its protein product is CASRSGPEADTQYF. The full variable domain, completed using reference TRBV2 and TRBJ2-3, is EPEVTQTPSHQVTQMGQEVILRCVPISNHLYFYWYRQILGQKVEFLVSFYNNEISEKSEIFDDQFSVERPDGSNFTLKIRSTKLEDSAMYFCASRSGPEADTQYFGPGTRLTVL.

Notes on this clone: Different DNA sequences within this sample yield the same CDR3. The J gene is TRBJ2-7, the V gene TRBV20-1, with D possibly TRBD2 on 5 matching bases. This CDR3 is 11 amino acids long. In germline, CDR1 is DFQATT, CDR2 SNEGSKA (reference sequence). V lost 5 bases and J lost 0, with 5 bases in between. CDR3 residues: CSARDSYEQYF. Written as DNA, the CDR3 is TGCAGTGCTCGGGACTCCTACGAGCAGTACTTC.

The V and J genes are TRBV5-1 and TRBJ2-7, with TRBD1 matching 7 bases. Germline lookup yields CDR1 SGHRS and CDR2 YFSETQ. V gave up 4 bases and J gave up 3 bases; unmatched junction bases: 16. The CDR3 spans 17 residues. DNA of the CDR3: TGCGCCAGCAGCCCCCGCGAGGGGGCAGGGAATTACTACGAGCAGTACTTC. Amino acid sequence: CASSPREGAGNYYEQYF.

CDR3 in DNA: TGTGCCAGTAGCGGAGCCCCCACCTACGAGCAGTACTTC. This translates into CASSGAPTYEQYF. The chain combines TRBV19 with TRBJ2-7; D is uncertain. Germline V gene data show CDR1 as LNHDA and CDR2 as SQIVND (reference sequence). V was cut by 6 bases and J by 2 bases, with 11 bases left in between. CDR3 length equals 13 residues.

The rearrangement uses TRBV7-2 and TRBJ2-7; TRBD1 matches at 7 bases. The length of the CDR3 is 14 residues. The ends lost 1 base at V and 5 bases at J; junction bases unmatched: 5. Germline assignment: CDR1 SGHTA and CDR2 FQGNSA. In DNA, the CDR3 is TGTGCCAGCAGCTTAGACAGGGGTTACGACGAGCAGTACTTC. Amino acid sequence: CASSLDRGYDEQYF.

This chain links TRBV2 with TRBJ2-3, with TRBD2 as a possible D gene (5 bases). The CDR3 is 16 residues long. Trimming took 6 bases from V and 4 from J, leaving 20 bases between them. The germline gives CDR1 SNHLY, CDR2 FYNNEI. The CDR3 spells CASRPSRVGEADTQYF. Here the CDR3 DNA reads TGTGCCAGCAGACCCTCTAGGGTGGGAGAGGCAGATACGCAGTATTTT.

The chain carries TRBV18 and TRBJ1-1, with 7 bases identical to TRBD1. The germline V gene has CDR1 KGHSH and CDR2 LQKENI. J was trimmed by 5 bases and V by 0 bases; bases with no gene match: 12. The CDR3 has 17 residues. The CDR3 is CASSPPSGTVEKTEAFF. CDR3 bases: TGTGCCAGCTCACCACCGTCCGGGACAGTGGAGAAGACTGAAGCTTTCTTT.

This chain joins TRBV30 and TRBJ2-5; maybe TRBD1 (5 bases). This CDR3 has 15 residues. V was cut by 0 bases and J by 6 bases, with 17 bases left in between. Germline CDR1 reads GTSNPN; CDR2 reads SVGIG (reference sequence). CDR3 sequence reads: CAWSVRVSLGQTQYF. The CDR3 nucleotides are TGTGCCTGGAGTGTAAGGGTCTCCCTGGGGCAGACCCAGTACTTC.

The CDR3: CASSPRDRGHEQYF. The CDR3 DNA is TGTGCCAGCAGTCCCCGGGACAGGGGCCACGAGCAGTACTTC. This chain joins TRBV6-5 and TRBJ2-7, with TRBD1 matching over 10 bases. The ends lost 5 bases at V and 5 bases at J; junction bases unmatched: 6. The germline V gene has CDR1 MNHEY and CDR2 SVGAGI. The CDR3 is 14 residues long.

The chain recombines TRBV6-1 with TRBJ1-6, with D tentatively TRBD1 (5 bases). The CDR3 runs to 13 residues. Germline lookup yields CDR1 MNHNS and CDR2 SASEGT. The V end was cut by 8 bases, the J end by 7 bases, with 12 bases between. For the CDR3, the DNA is TGTGCCAGCTACGGGGCCCCAAATTCACCCCTCCACTTT. This codes for CASYGAPNSPLHF.

Comments on this clone: Different DNA sequences within this sample yield the same CDR3. V usage is TRBV11-2 and J usage is TRBJ1-1, with D unresolved. Germline CDR1 is SGHAT and CDR2 is FQNNGV. The CDR3 sequence is 13 residues long. Trimming removed 3 bases from V and 1 base from J, with 6 bases in between. The CDR3 DNA is TGTGCCAGCAGCTTTCGACAGAACACTGAAGCTTTCTTT. It yields the protein CASSFRQNTEAFF. The whole variable domain, remainder taken from reference TRBV11-2 and TRBJ1-1, is EAGVAQSPRYKIIEKRQSVAFWCNPISGHATLYWYQQILGQGPKLLIQFQNNGVVDDSQLPKDRFSAERLKGVDSTLKIQPAKLEDSAVYLCASSFRQNTEAFFGQGTRLTVV.

This chain connects TRBV5-1 to TRBJ1-2; D is ambiguous. Trimming took off 3 bases at V and 0 bases at J, with 3 bases between the two ends. In germline, CDR1 is SGHRS, CDR2 YFSETQ. The CDR3 is 12 amino acids. The CDR3 region has the DNA TGCGCCAGCAGCTGGTCTAACTATGGCTACACCTTC. The encoded protein is CASSWSNYGYTF.

The chain is built from TRBV4-2 and TRBJ1-2; maybe TRBD1 (6 bases). This CDR3 is built from 17 residues. The germline V gene has CDR1 LGHNA and CDR2 YNFKEQ. V was pared by 0 bases and J by 2 bases, with 16 bases between. CDR3 DNA: TGTGCCAGCAGCCAAGATGGGGGCGGGGCCAGGAACTATGGCTACACCTTC. It translates to CASSQDGGGARNYGYTF.

This clone was counted a single time. The chain has TRBV4-1 and TRBJ1-4, with D tentatively TRBD1 (5 bases). The V and J ends lost 7 bases and 3 bases respectively, with 15 bases between them. CDR1 and CDR2 from the germline V gene are MGHRA and YSYEKL. The CDR3 runs 15 residues. The CDR3 is CASTRQTDPNEKLFF. The CDR3 DNA reads TGCGCCAGCACCCGACAGACAGACCCTAATGAAAAACTGTTTTTT.

CDR3: CATKNSGRLQEQFF. For the CDR3, the DNA is TGTGCCACCAAAAATAGCGGGAGGCTTCAGGAGCAGTTCTTC. The chain uses TRBV10-3 and TRBJ2-1, with 10 bases aligning to TRBD2. CDR3 length equals 14 residues. Germline V gene lookup returns CDR1 ENHRY and CDR2 SYGVKD. J was trimmed by 10 bases and V by 10 bases; bases with no gene match: 13.

The chain couples TRBV6-6 to TRBJ2-5, with D possibly being TRBD1 or TRBD2 (5 bases each). Germline assignment: CDR1 MNHNY and CDR2 SVGAGI (reference sequence). Trimming removed 8 bases from V and 9 bases from J, with 16 bases in between. This CDR3 contains 12 residues. The CDR3 region has the DNA TGTGCCAGCGGACGAGGGGACGGGCCCCAGTACTTC. Translation gives CASGRGDGPQYF.

The rearrangement uses TRBV10-3 and TRBJ2-1, with D hard to call. V dropped 3 bases and J dropped 3 bases, with 3 bases sitting between them. The CDR3 is made up of 12 amino acids. Per germline, CDR1 ENHRY and CDR2 SYGVKD. The CDR3 DNA reads TGTGCCATCAGTGAAAACTACAATGAGCAGTTCTTC. Its protein product is CAISENYNEQFF.

The gene calls are TRBV30 and TRBJ2-1; 9 bases align to TRBD2. The V gene end was trimmed by 3 bases and the J gene end by 8 bases; junction bases not matched to a gene: 11. The length of the CDR3 is 15 residues. CDR1 is GTSNPN, CDR2 SVGIG, per germline (reference sequence). In DNA form, the CDR3 reads TGTGCCTGGAGCTTTAGCGGGAGTTTTCTGCATGAGCAGTTCTTC. It specifies CAWSFSGSFLHEQFF.

This clone was counted once. The chain couples TRBV10-3 to TRBJ2-5; perhaps TRBD2 as D (7 bases). The V end was cut by 6 bases, the J end by 2 bases, with 10 bases between. Germline CDR1 is ENHRY and CDR2 is SYGVKD. The length of the CDR3 is 13 residues. CDR3 coding DNA: TGTGCCATCAGGGGAGGGGGGCAAGAGACCCAGTACTTC. Protein: CAIRGGGQETQYF.